This TCR beta chain stems from a study of T-cell reconstitution after alpha-beta-depleted transplantation in children. Whole-study results and caveats: Newly made T cells mostly supplied T-cell counts and diversity one year after transplant. Surviving recipient T cells and intrathymic progenitors accounted for some patients' high TCRbeta diversity at day 60. About two months after transplant, alpha-beta T cells reportedly came from several hundred expanded graft clones.

Trimming shortened V by 2 bases and J by 0 bases, and 8 bases separated the two germline ends. This CDR3 spans 14 amino acids. Germline V gene sequence: CDR1 SGHRS, CDR2 YFSETQ. There are many counts of this clonotype. Its antigen remains unknown. Preparation of the TCRbeta library used unique molecular identifiers. TCRdb fed the PCR reads into MiXCR, producing one record per CDR3 protein. Among about 16,000 distinct CDR3 sequences, approximately 5.1% were seen once, and the ten largest hold 6.9%. The material was PBMCs, obtained before TCRalphabeta/CD19-depleted stem cell transplant. The V call is TRBV5-1, the J call TRBJ1-1; D is unclear. The source of this sequence is a boy younger than 18 with acute lymphoblastic leukemia, due to receive a stem cell transplant. CDR3 region: CASSFRLMNTEAFF. DNA of the CDR3: TGCGCCAGCAGCTTCAGGCTTATGAACACTGAAGCTTTCTTT.